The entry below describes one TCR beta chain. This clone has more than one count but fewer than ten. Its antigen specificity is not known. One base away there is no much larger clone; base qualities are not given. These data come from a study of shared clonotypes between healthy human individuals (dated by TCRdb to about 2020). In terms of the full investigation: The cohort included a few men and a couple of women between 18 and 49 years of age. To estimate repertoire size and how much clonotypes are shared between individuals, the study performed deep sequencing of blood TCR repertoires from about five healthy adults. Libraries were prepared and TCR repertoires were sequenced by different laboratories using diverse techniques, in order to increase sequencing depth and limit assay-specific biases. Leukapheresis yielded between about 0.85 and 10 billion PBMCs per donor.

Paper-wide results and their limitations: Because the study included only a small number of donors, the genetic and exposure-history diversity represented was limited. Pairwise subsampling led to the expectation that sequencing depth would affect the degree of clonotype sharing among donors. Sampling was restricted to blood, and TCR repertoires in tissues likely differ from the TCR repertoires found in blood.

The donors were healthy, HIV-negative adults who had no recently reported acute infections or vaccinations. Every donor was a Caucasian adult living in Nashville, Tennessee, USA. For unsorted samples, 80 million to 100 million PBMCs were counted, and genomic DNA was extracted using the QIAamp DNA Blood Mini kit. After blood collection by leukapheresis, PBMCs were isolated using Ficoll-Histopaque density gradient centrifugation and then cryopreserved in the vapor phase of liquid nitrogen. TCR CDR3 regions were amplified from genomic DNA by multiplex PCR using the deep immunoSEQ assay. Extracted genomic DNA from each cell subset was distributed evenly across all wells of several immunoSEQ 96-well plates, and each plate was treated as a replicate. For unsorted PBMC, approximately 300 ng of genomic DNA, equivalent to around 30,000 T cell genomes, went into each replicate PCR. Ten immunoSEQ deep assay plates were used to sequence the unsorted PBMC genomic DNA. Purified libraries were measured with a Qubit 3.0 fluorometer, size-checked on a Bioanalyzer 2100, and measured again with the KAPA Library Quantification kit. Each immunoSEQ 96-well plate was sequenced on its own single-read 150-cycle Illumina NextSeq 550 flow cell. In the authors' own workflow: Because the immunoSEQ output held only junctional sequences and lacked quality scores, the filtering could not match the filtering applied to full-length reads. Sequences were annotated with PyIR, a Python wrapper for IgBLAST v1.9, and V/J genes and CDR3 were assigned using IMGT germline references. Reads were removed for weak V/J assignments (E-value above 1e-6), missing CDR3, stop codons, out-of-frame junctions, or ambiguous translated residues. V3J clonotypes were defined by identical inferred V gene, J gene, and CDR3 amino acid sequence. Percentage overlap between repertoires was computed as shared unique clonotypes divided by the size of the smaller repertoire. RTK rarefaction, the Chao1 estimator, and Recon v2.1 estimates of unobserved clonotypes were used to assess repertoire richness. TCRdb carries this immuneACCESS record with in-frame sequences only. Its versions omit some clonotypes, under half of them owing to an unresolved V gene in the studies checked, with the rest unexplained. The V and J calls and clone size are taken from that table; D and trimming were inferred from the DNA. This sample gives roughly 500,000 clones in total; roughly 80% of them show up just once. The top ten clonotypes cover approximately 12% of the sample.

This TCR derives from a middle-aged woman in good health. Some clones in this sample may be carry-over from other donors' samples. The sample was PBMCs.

The DNA sequence follows: TGTGCCAGCAGTCTACCGCGAGGAAGTAGCAATCAGCCCCAGCATTTT. Its product reads: CASSLPRGSSNQPQHF. The sequence links TRBV28 to TRBJ1-5, with the D gene uncertain. Looking up the germline V gene yields CDR1 MDHEN and CDR2 SYDVKM. V and J are truncated by 5 bases and 0 bases respectively, leaving an intervening sequence of 14 bases. The CDR3, from cysteine to phenylalanine, totals 16 residues. Of all the DNA, just the CDR3 is kept, 48 bases in frame from base 1.